These 21 T cell receptor beta chains were sequenced from one sample in a study of control samples from healthy donors and cancer patients. The method was immunoSEQ multiplex PCR; TCRdb's version includes in-frame clones alone and lacks a portion of them. The sample includes some 220,000 clones, 85% to 95% of them seen just once. Sequencing was performed on blood. The receptors derive from a man aged 50 or older in good health.

The rearrangement links TRBV2 to TRBJ1-6, with D perhaps matching TRBD1 (6 bases). This CDR3 has 13 amino acids. The germline V and J ends were trimmed by 1 base and 10 bases, with 8 bases remaining between them. Germline-derived CDR1 and CDR2 are SNHLY and FYNNEI. The CDR3 DNA sequence: TGTGCCAGCAGTGAAGAGGGGGTCTCACCCCTCCACTTT. It specifies CASSEEGVSPLHF.

As for this clone: An end of the junction does not agree with germline; a read error may underlie this. The rearrangement uses TRBV3-1 (or the pseudogene TRBV3-2) and TRBJ2-5, with 7 positions matching TRBD2. CDR3 size: 16 residues. CDR1 and CDR2 (germline): LGHDT, YNNKEL (reference sequence). The CDR3: CAISDYSGSYQETQYF. CDR3 DNA sequence: TGTGCCATCAGCGATTATAGCGGGTCATACCAAGAGACCCAGTACTTC.

The chain links TRBV7-2 to TRBJ2-3; 8 nucleotides match TRBD2. J lost 4 bases, V lost 2 bases, and 5 bases had no gene match. Germline V gives CDR1 SGHTA, CDR2 FQGNSA. The CDR3 runs 15 residues. In nucleotides, the CDR3 is TGTGCCAGCAGCTTATCCGGACTAGCCCCAGATACGCAGTATTTT. Translation: CASSLSGLAPDTQYF.

This sequence joins TRBV4-2 and TRBJ2-1; 16 positions agree with TRBD2. This CDR3 is built from 20 residues. Germline values: CDR1 LGHNA, CDR2 YNFKEQ. Losses at the gene ends were 0 bases for V and 4 bases for J; bases not matched to a gene: 9. CDR3 nucleotide sequence: TGTGCCAGCAGCCAAGACCCGGGACTAGCGGGGGGGCTGGGATACAATGAGCAGTTCTTC. The encoded protein is CASSQDPGLAGGLGYNEQFF.

This rearrangement joins TRBV10-1 to TRBJ2-5; possibly TRBD2 for D (6 bases). The germline V and J ends were trimmed by 4 bases and 2 bases, with 11 bases remaining between them. This CDR3 comprises 14 residues. The germline CDR1 and CDR2 sequences are WNHNN and SYGVQD (reference sequence). This CDR3 is CASSGGGEQETQYF. In DNA, the CDR3 is TGCGCCAGCAGTGGAGGAGGGGAACAAGAGACCCAGTACTTC.

With respect to this clone: This CDR3 is also generated by other DNA sequences in the sample. The CDR3 region is CASSPQGRETQYF. Here the CDR3 DNA reads TGTGCCAGCTCACCACAGGGGCGAGAGACCCAGTACTTC. The V gene is TRBV18, the J gene TRBJ2-5; perhaps TRBD1 as D (5 bases). CDR1 is KGHSH, CDR2 LQKENI, per germline. Between the trimmed V and J ends, which lost 1 base and 4 bases, there was a span of 7 bases. CDR3 length: 13 residues.

This chain connects TRBV5-1 to TRBJ2-5, with a weak D call TRBD2 (5 bases). This CDR3 contains 14 residues. Germline CDR1 is SGHRS and CDR2 is YFSETQ. V gave up 4 bases and J gave up 1 base, with 11 bases separating them. CDR3 region: CASSQTMGQETQYF. In DNA, the CDR3 is TGCGCCAGCAGCCAGACTATGGGCCAAGAGACCCAGTACTTC. The full variable domain, completed using reference TRBV5-1 and TRBJ2-5, is KAGVTQTPRYLIKTRGQQVTLSCSPISGHRSVSWYQQTPGQGLQFLFEYFSETQRNKGNFPGRFSGRQFSNSRSEMNVSTLELGDSALYLCASSQTMGQETQYFGPGTRLLVL.

The chain uses TRBV19 and TRBJ1-2; possibly TRBD1 for D (5 bases). The ends were cut back, 5 bases at V and 8 bases at J, with 21 bases in the middle. This CDR3 spans 15 amino acids. CDR1 is LNHDA and CDR2 is SQIVND in the germline V gene (reference sequence). The CDR3 protein is CASSSPGRSAEGYTF. DNA of the CDR3: TGTGCCAGTAGTTCCCCGGGACGGAGCGCGGAGGGCTACACCTTC.

This clone was found once. The chain is built from TRBV2 and TRBJ2-7; TRBD2 aligns across 13 bases. Trimming took 6 bases from V and 0 from J; bases not matched to a gene: 2. The CDR3 loop spans 15 amino acids. CDR1 and CDR2 from the germline V gene are SNHLY and FYNNEI. The CDR3 is CASSRLAGGSYEQYV. The CDR3 DNA sequence: TGTGCCAGCAGCCGACTAGCGGGGGGCTCCTACGAGCAGTACGTC.

The genes are TRBV6-5 and TRBJ2-3; 12 positions agree with TRBD2. CDR1 and CDR2 (germline): MNHEY, SVGAGI. The trim removed 9 bases at V and 9 bases at J, leaving 7 bases unmatched. The CDR3 extends over 13 amino acids. This chain's CDR3 is CASQTSGGPTQYF. In DNA form, the CDR3 reads TGTGCCAGTCAGACTAGCGGGGGCCCCACGCAGTATTTT.

The chain combines TRBV7-9 with TRBJ1-1; unclear D gene. The CDR3 spans 14 residues. Germline lookup yields CDR1 SEHNR and CDR2 FQNEAQ (reference sequence). V was pared by 1 base and J by 3 bases, with 9 bases between. The CDR3 DNA follows: TGTGCCAGCAGCTTAGAGTTGTCCTACACTGAAGCTTTCTTT. Amino acid sequence: CASSLELSYTEAFF.

This clone was picked up a small number of times. The chain recombines TRBV5-6 with TRBJ1-1; D is uncertain. CDR1 is SGHDT, CDR2 YYEEEE, per germline. Deletions cut 2 bases from V and 6 bases from J, with 5 bases between. The CDR3 is 11 residues long. CDR3 sequence: CASSLVAEAFF. CDR3 in DNA: TGTGCCAGCAGCTTAGTCGCTGAAGCTTTCTTT.

V usage is TRBV5-1 and J usage is TRBJ1-2; a weak D match, TRBD1 (6 bases). V shed 6 bases and J shed 2 bases, with 14 bases lying between them. CDR1 and CDR2 (germline): SGHRS, YFSETQ. CDR3 size: 14 residues. The CDR3 DNA sequence: TGCGCCAGCAAACCGAGGGGGGAGAACTATGGCTACACCTTC. Protein: CASKPRGENYGYTF.

The chain joins TRBV28 to TRBJ1-1; D ambiguous. The germline V gene has CDR1 MDHEN and CDR2 SYDVKM. V was clipped by 2 bases and J by 4 bases, with 8 bases between them. This CDR3 spans 13 amino acids. CDR3 coding DNA: TGTGCCAGCAGTTTAGGACGAGGCACTGAAGCTTTCTTT. It codes for CASSLGRGTEAFF. The entire variable domain, with the rest obtained from reference TRBV28 and TRBJ1-1, is as follows: DVKVTQSSRYLVKRTGEKVFLECVQDMDHENMFWYRQDPGLGLRLIYFSYDVKMKEKGDIPEGYSVSREKKERFSLILESASTNQTSMYLCASSLGRGTEAFFGQGTRLTVV.

V usage is TRBV28 and J usage is TRBJ1-6, with 8 positions matching TRBD1. Germline CDR1 MDHEN, CDR2 SYDVKM. The trim removed 6 bases at V and 3 bases at J, leaving 4 bases unmatched. The CDR3 consists of 15 residues. The CDR3 coding sequence is TGTGCCAGCAGACGCAGGGGGCTCTATAATTCACCCCTCCACTTT. Protein: CASRRRGLYNSPLHF.

The chain employs TRBV11-2 and TRBJ2-5, with D hard to call. CDR1 and CDR2 from the germline V gene are SGHAT and FQNNGV. With 2 bases removed from V and 5 bases from J, the gap between germline ends came to 6 bases. The CDR3 has 12 amino acids. The CDR3 region is CASSLTFETQYF. The CDR3 region has the DNA TGTGCCAGCAGCTTAACCTTTGAGACCCAGTACTTC.

The chain carries TRBV5-1 and TRBJ2-1; 11 bases are shared with TRBD2. CDR3 length equals 15 residues. Germline V CDR1 and CDR2: SGHRS, YFSETQ. The ends lost 4 bases at V and 7 bases at J; junction bases unmatched: 7. CDR3: CASSPSGGTRNEQFF. The DNA for the CDR3 is TGCGCCAGCAGCCCTAGCGGGGGGACCCGGAATGAGCAGTTCTTC.

This clone was recorded only once. The chain has TRBV3-1 (or the pseudogene TRBV3-2) and TRBJ1-5; maybe TRBD1 (5 bases). The CDR3 loop spans 13 amino acids. Germline lookup yields CDR1 LGHDT and CDR2 YNNKEL (reference sequence). Trimming stripped 6 bases from V and 5 bases from J, with 11 bases between. The CDR3 bases are TGTGCCAGCAGTGGCAGGGTGGATCAGCCCCAGCATTTT. This codes for CASSGRVDQPQHF.

As DNA, the CDR3 is TGTGCCAGTAGTTCGGGGACAGGGGGCACAGATACGCAGTATTTT. This sequence encodes CASSSGTGGTDTQYF. V and J are TRBV19 and TRBJ2-3, with 10 bases that match TRBD1. CDR3 length equals 15 residues. Germline V gene data show CDR1 as LNHDA and CDR2 as SQIVND (reference sequence). V lost 5 bases and J lost 1; bases outside the gene matches: 3.

In DNA, the CDR3 is TGTGCCAGCACTCGGGACCACAATGAGCAGTTCTTC. Protein: CASTRDHNEQFF. The chain links TRBV28 to TRBJ2-1; D may match TRBD1 or TRBD2 (5 bases each). The V gene lost 7 bases and the J gene lost 5 bases, with 9 bases spanning the gap. The CDR3 consists of 12 residues. From germline, CDR1 is MDHEN and CDR2 SYDVKM.

This clone was counted once. The chain employs TRBV27 and TRBJ1-6; 8 positions agree with TRBD1. Germline values: CDR1 MNHEY, CDR2 SMNVEV (reference sequence). The CDR3 spans 15 residues. The junction had 12 bases not matched to a gene; V was cut back by 7 bases and J by 10 bases. The CDR3 sequence: CASTQATGAQSPLHF. CDR3 in DNA: TGTGCCAGCACTCAGGCGACAGGGGCTCAATCACCCCTCCACTTT.